The rows below give T cell receptor beta chains drawn from one sample of a study of T cell responses to AZD1222 COVID-19 vaccine. TCRdb's copy holds only in-frame clones and misses some; the assay was immunoSEQ multiplex PCR. The table has about 140,000 clones, 80% to 95% seen once. Sequencing was performed on peripheral blood, taken 28 days after the second AZD1222 dose. These receptor sequences come from an adult who received the AZD1222 COVID-19 vaccine. CDR3s include the opening cysteine and the closing phenylalanine or tryptophan. The order of the fields is D gene, V gene, J gene, CDR3 protein. The D gene is left open where the match is weak.

>NA|TRBV7-9|TRBJ1-6
CASSPGGGAANSPLHF
>TRBD2|TRBV6-2/TRBV6-3|TRBJ2-7
CASSYSASGSSEQYF
>NA|TRBV28|TRBJ1-1
CASSLFAEAFF
>NA|TRBV10-3|TRBJ1-6
CAIRGGTDNSPLHF
>TRBD2|TRBV30|TRBJ2-3
CAWSALAGGTHTQYF
>TRBD1|TRBV5-8|TRBJ1-1
CASRDRLAEAFF
>NA|TRBV25-1|TRBJ1-2
CASNGGSHNYGYTF
>NA|TRBV28|TRBJ1-4
CASSRSGTARGEKLFF
>NA|TRBV20-1|TRBJ1-5
CSASMTPGAQHF
>NA|TRBV7-2|TRBJ1-5
CASSWVGGSNQPQHF
>NA|TRBV10-1|TRBJ2-1
CASSEWRGTYNEQFF
>NA|TRBV6-5|TRBJ2-7
CASSYSIRYEQYF
>NA|TRBV27|TRBJ2-1
CASSLGLHATNEQFF
>TRBD1|TRBV4-3|TRBJ1-3
CASSPGQAGNTIYF
>NA|TRBV2|TRBJ1-5
CASTEVGRGSNQPQHF
>TRBD1|TRBV3-1/TRBV3-2|TRBJ1-3
CASSPMTGSGNTIYF
>NA|TRBV15|TRBJ1-1
CATSRDPLASGAEAFF
>TRBD1|TRBV7-2|TRBJ1-2
CASSSGQGRYYGYTF
>NA|TRBV24-1|TRBJ2-5
CATQGGWGTQYF
>TRBD2|TRBV5-5|TRBJ2-7
CASSFRGGSLAYEQYF
>TRBD1|TRBV5-1|TRBJ2-1
CASSSLEGALGEQFF
>TRBD1|TRBV6-2/TRBV6-3|TRBJ2-7
CASSYGGAGGREQYF
>NA|TRBV5-8|TRBJ1-5
CASSLKTGSSNQPQHF
>NA|TRBV28|TRBJ1-5
CASSSGVNIQPQHF
>TRBD1|TRBV5-6|TRBJ2-7
CASSYDRGSYEQYF
>NA|TRBV7-2|TRBJ2-6
CASTLVSSGANVLTF
>TRBD1|TRBV28|TRBJ1-5
CASSPTQGLGNQPQHF
>TRBD2|TRBV4-3|TRBJ2-1
CASSHLGGRNEQFF
>TRBD1|TRBV7-2|TRBJ1-1
CASSMTGGRRNTEAFF
>NA|TRBV19|TRBJ2-1
CASSTAWILGANNEQFF
>TRBD1|TRBV7-2|TRBJ2-7
CASSTRRTGLYEQYF